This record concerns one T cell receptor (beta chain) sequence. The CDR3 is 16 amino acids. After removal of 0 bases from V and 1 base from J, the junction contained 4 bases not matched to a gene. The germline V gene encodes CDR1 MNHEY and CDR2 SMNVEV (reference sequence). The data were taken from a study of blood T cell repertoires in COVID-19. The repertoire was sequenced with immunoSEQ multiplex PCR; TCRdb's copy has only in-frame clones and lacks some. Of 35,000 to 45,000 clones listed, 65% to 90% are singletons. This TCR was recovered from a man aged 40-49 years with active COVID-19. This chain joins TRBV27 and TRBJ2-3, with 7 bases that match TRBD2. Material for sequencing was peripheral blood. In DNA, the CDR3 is TGTGCCAGCAGTTTATCTCCCGGGAGGCGCACAGATACGCAGTATTTT. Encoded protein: CASSLSPGRRTDTQYF.